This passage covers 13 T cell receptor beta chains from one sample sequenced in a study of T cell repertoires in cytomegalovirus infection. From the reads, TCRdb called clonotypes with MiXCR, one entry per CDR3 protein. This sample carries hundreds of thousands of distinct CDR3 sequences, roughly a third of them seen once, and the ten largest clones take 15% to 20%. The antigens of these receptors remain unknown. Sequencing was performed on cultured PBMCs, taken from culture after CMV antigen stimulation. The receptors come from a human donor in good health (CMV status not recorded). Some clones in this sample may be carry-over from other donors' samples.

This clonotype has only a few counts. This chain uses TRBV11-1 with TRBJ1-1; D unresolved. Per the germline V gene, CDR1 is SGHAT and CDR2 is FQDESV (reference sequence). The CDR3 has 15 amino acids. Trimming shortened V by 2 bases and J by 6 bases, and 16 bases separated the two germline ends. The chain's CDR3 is CASSLKGEGYAEAFF. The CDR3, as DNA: TGTGCCAGCAGCTTAAAGGGTGAGGGATACGCTGAAGCTTTCTTT.

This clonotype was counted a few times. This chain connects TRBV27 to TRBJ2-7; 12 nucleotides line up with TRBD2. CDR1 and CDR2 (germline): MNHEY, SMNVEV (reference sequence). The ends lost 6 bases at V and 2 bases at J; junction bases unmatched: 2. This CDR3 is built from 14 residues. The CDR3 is CASRRTSGAYEQYF. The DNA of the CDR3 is TGTGCCAGCAGACGGACTAGCGGGGCCTACGAGCAGTACTTC.

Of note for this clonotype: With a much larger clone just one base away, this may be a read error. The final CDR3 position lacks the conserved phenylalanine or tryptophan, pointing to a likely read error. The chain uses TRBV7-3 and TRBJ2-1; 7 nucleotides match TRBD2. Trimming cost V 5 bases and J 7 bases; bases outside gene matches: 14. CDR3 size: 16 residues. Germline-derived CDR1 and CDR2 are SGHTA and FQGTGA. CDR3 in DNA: TGTGCCAGCAGCAACCGGGACTATAGGCCGCGGAATGAGCAGTTCTAC. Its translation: CASSNRDYRPRNEQFY.

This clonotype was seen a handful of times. CDR3 sequence (DNA): TGTGCCAGCAGCTCTCCGGGACCTAGAATGCGGACCCAGTACTTC. Protein sequence: CASSSPGPRMRTQYF. This chain joins TRBV7-2 and TRBJ2-5; possibly TRBD1 or TRBD2 for D (5 bases each). The CDR3 sequence is 15 residues long. Trimming cost V 4 bases and J 7 bases, with 19 bases left between them. The germline gives CDR1 SGHTA, CDR2 FQGNSA. The whole variable domain, filled in from reference TRBV7-2 and TRBJ2-5, reads GAGVSQSPSNKVTEKGKDVELRCDPISGHTALYWYRQSLGQGLEFLIYFQGNSAPDKSGLPSDRFSAERTGGSVSTLTIQRTQQEDSAVYLCASSSPGPRMRTQYFGPGTRLLVL.

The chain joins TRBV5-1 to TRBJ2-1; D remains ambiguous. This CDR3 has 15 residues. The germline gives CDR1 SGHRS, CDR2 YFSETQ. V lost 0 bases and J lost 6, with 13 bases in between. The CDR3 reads CASSLAGPVPNEQFF. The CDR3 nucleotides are TGCGCCAGCAGCTTGGCCGGGCCAGTACCCAATGAGCAGTTCTTC. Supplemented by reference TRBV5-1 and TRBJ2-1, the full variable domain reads KAGVTQTPRYLIKTRGQQVTLSCSPISGHRSVSWYQQTPGQGLQFLFEYFSETQRNKGNFPGRFSGRQFSNSRSEMNVSTLELGDSALYLCASSLAGPVPNEQFFGPGTRLTVL.

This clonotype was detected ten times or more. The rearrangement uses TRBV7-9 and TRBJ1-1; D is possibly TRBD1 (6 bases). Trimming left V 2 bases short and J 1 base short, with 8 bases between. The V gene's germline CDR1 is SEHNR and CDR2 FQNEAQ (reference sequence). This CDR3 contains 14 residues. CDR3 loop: CASSLRGANTEAFF. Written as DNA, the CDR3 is TGTGCCAGCAGCTTACGGGGGGCGAACACTGAAGCTTTCTTT.

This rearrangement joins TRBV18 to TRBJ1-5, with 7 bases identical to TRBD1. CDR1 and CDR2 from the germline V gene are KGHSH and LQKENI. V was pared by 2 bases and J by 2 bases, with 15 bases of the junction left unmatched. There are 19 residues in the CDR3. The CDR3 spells CASSPTRQGISLGNQPQHF. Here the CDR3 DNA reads TGTGCCAGCTCACCAACCCGACAGGGTATTTCTCTTGGCAATCAGCCCCAGCATTTT.

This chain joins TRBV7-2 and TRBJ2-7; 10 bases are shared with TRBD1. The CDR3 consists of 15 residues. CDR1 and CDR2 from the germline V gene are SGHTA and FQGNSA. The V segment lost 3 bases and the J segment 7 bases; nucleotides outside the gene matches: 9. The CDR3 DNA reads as TGTGCCAGCAGCTTCCTGGGACAGGGGATGGGGGAGCAGTACTTC. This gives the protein CASSFLGQGMGEQYF.

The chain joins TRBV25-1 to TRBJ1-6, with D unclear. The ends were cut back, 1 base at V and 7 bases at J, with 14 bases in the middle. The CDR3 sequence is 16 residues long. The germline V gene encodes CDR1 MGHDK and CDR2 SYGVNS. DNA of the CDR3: TGTGCCAGCAGTGAATTACCAGGAGGAGGAAATTCACCCCTCCACTTT. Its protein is CASSELPGGGNSPLHF.

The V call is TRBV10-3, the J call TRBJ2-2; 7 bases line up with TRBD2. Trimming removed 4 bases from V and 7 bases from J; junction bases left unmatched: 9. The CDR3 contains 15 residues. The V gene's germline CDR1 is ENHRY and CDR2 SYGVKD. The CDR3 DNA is TGTGCCATCAGTGCAAGCGGGGTAGCCAACGGGGAGCTGTTTTTT. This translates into CAISASGVANGELFF.

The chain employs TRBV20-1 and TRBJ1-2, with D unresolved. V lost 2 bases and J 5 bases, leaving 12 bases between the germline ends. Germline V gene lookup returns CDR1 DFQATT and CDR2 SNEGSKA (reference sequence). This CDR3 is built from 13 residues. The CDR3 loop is CSARIPDQYGYTF. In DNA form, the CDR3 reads TGCAGTGCTAGAATACCCGACCAATATGGCTACACCTTC.

CDR3 in DNA: TGTGCCAGCAGCTTAAGCGAGGGGGACTATGGCTACACCTTC. Translating gives CASSLSEGDYGYTF. This chain joins TRBV7-2 and TRBJ1-2, with TRBD1 as a possible D gene (6 bases). Germline values: CDR1 SGHTA, CDR2 FQGNSA. There are 14 residues in the CDR3. V was clipped by 2 bases and J by 3 bases, with 10 bases between them.

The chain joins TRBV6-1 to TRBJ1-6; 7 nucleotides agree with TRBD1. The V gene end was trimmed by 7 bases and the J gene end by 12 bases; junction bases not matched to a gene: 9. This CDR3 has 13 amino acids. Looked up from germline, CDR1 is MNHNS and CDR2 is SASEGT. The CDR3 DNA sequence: TGTGCCAGCAATCCAAGGGGGCTAGGACCCCTCCACTTT. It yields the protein CASNPRGLGPLHF.